This T cell receptor (beta chain) was sequenced during a study of blood T cell repertoires in COVID-19. In the study overall: The United States, Italy and Spain supplied acute and convalescent COVID-19 samples. Sources were T cells, B-cell-depleted T cells, or PBMCs; the material itself was cDNA or gDNA.

This CDR3 is 14 amino acids long. Trimming removed 3 bases from V and 10 bases from J; junction bases left unmatched: 6. The germline gives CDR1 DFQATT, CDR2 SNEGSKA (reference sequence). Authors' analysis steps: Amplification of reference gene primers provided the estimated nucleated cell counts. Sequencing used immunoSEQ multiplex PCR; TCRdb keeps in-frame clones, though not all of them. D and trimming were read from the DNA, whereas the V and J calls and clone size are those reported in that table. Among hundreds of thousands of clones listed, roughly 88% were seen once. Specimen: peripheral blood. The TCR was taken from a woman aged 50 to 60 with active or convalescent COVID-19. The chain uses TRBV20-1 and TRBJ2-1; TRBD2 matches at 13 bases. CDR3 bases: TGCAGTGCTAGTTGGACTAGCGGGAGTAACGAGCAGTTCTTC. This codes for CSASWTSGSNEQFF.